A selection of T cell receptor beta chains follows, all from one sample in a study of T cell repertoires in cytomegalovirus infection. TCRdb processed the reads anew with MiXCR; each CDR3 protein has one entry. The profile covers 100,000 or so distinct CDR3 sequences, with 20% to 30% appearing a single time and more than 35% taken by the ten largest. Sample: CD8+ T cells from PBMCs. These receptors all stem from a human donor in good health (CMV status not recorded). Some clones in this sample may be carry-over from other donors' samples. The CDR3 runs from the conserved cysteine through the conserved F or W. The D gene is left open where the match is weak. Not every row has a clone size; where given, it reads once, few, many or a size class.

d_call clone_size j_call v_call cdr3_aa cdr3_nt
NA NA TRBJ1-5 TRBV20-1 CSARRVSGTGNQPQHF TGCAGTGCTAGAAGAGTATCGGGGACTGGCAATCAGCCCCAGCATTTT
NA NA TRBJ2-7 TRBV6-5 CASSYSQGGEQYF TGTGCCAGCAGTTACTCGCAGGGGGGCGAGCAGTACTTC
TRBD1 NA TRBJ2-7 TRBV29-1 CSVEGGRDRAYEQYF TGCAGCGTTGAAGGCGGCAGGGACAGAGCCTACGAGCAGTACTTC
TRBD1 few TRBJ2-5 TRBV30 CAWSAGRTGNRETQYF TGTGCCTGGAGTGCGGGGAGGACAGGGAATCGTGAGACCCAGTACTTC
TRBD2 many TRBJ2-7 TRBV6-6 CASSYSMVGRGERYEQYF TGTGCCAGCAGTTACTCGATGGTCGGGCGGGGGGAGAGGTACGAGCAGTACTTC
NA once TRBJ1-5 TRBV4-1 CASSQVSGLLYNSNQPQHF TGCGCCAGCAGCCAAGTTTCTGGACTGCTATATAATAGCAATCAGCCCCAGCATTTT
TRBD1 NA TRBJ2-7 TRBV12-3/TRBV12-4 CASSLRQGQREQYF TGTGCCAGCAGTCTACGACAGGGCCAACGCGAGCAGTACTTC
NA NA TRBJ2-2 TRBV15 CATSTETNTGELFF TGTGCCACCAGCACGGAAACGAACACCGGGGAGCTGTTTTTT
TRBD1 few TRBJ2-7 TRBV28 CASSHGTAYEQYF TGTGCCAGCAGTCACGGGACAGCCTACGAGCAGTACTTC
NA NA TRBJ2-1 TRBV11-2 CASSFPGPHNEQFF TGTGCCAGCAGCTTCCCGGGGCCGCACAATGAGCAGTTCTTC
NA NA TRBJ1-2 TRBV2 CASSESTGNGGYTF TGTGCCAGCAGTGAATCGACGGGGAATGGTGGCTACACCTTC
TRBD1 NA TRBJ2-7 TRBV20-1 CSARGGQGAVEQYF TGCAGTGCTAGGGGTGGACAGGGGGCAGTCGAGCAGTACTTC
NA many TRBJ2-2 TRBV7-9 CASIVNGGRTTFANTGELFF TGTGCCAGCATCGTAAACGGGGGACGGACTACCTTCGCGAACACCGGGGAGCTGTTTTTT
NA few TRBJ1-1 TRBV5-4 CASITWGANTEAFF TGTGCCAGCATCACTTGGGGGGCTAACACTGAAGCTTTCTTT
NA many TRBJ1-1 TRBV4-3 CASSQEDFYGMNTEAFF TGCGCCAGCAGCCAAGAGGACTTTTATGGGATGAACACTGAAGCTTTCTTT
NA NA TRBJ2-2 TRBV12-3/TRBV12-4 CASSLGLQPTGQLFF TGTGCCAGCAGTTTAGGTCTCCAGCCTACCGGGCAGCTGTTTTTT
NA NA TRBJ1-1 TRBV7-9 CASSLSTVSDTEAFF TGTGCCAGCAGCTTAAGTACGGTTTCGGACACTGAAGCTTTCTTT
NA many TRBJ2-7 TRBV7-8 CASSLEAGLTGEQYF TGTGCCAGCAGCTTAGAGGCAGGGTTAACTGGAGAGCAGTACTTC
NA few TRBJ1-1 TRBV5-5 CASSLFPREGTEAFF TGTGCCAGCAGCTTGTTTCCCAGGGAGGGCACTGAAGCTTTCTTT
TRBD2 few TRBJ2-1 TRBV24-1 CATSESQSGTESGVAFFEQFF TGTGCCACCAGTGAGTCCCAATCCGGGACTGAAAGCGGGGTCGCGTTTTTTGAGCAGTTCTTC
NA NA TRBJ2-1 TRBV4-3 CASSQDLWGGDNEQFF TGCGCCAGCAGCCAAGATCTCTGGGGAGGCGACAATGAGCAGTTCTTC
NA few TRBJ1-1 TRBV14 CASSWGGTEAFF TGTGCCAGCAGTTGGGGGGGCACAGAAGCTTTCTTT
NA NA TRBJ1-5 TRBV4-3 CASSSHHREPQHF TGCGCCAGCAGCTCCCATCACAGGGAGCCCCAGCATTTT
TRBD1 NA TRBJ2-7 TRBV5-1 CASSPGQVVYEQYF TGCGCCAGCAGCCCGGGACAGGTGGTCTACGAGCAGTACTTC
TRBD2 few TRBJ2-5 TRBV7-8 CASSSAGGGQETHYF TGTGCCAGCAGCTCAGCGGGAGGGGGACAAGAGACCCATTACTTC
NA NA TRBJ2-5 TRBV15 CATSGAKGLGEETQYF TGTGCCACCAGCGGGGCAAAAGGGTTAGGGGAAGAGACCCAGTACTTC
TRBD2 few TRBJ2-1 TRBV20-1 CSAVTSGSLYNEQFF TGCAGTGCTGTGACTAGCGGGAGTCTGTACAATGAGCAGTTCTTC
NA NA TRBJ2-7 TRBV7-9 CASMGDYEQYF TGTGCCAGCATGGGGGATTACGAGCAGTACTTC
NA NA TRBJ2-7 TRBV12-3/TRBV12-4 CASRDWTSYEQYF TGTGCCAGCAGGGACTGGACCTCCTACGAGCAGTACTTC
NA few TRBJ1-5 TRBV7-6 CASSSSYNQPQHF TGTGCCAGCAGTAGTAGTTACAATCAGCCCCAGCATTTT
NA NA TRBJ1-2 TRBV15 CATSRDRGHRLDTF TGTGCCACCAGCAGAGATAGGGGACACCGGCTTGACACCTTC
NA few TRBJ1-1 TRBV29-1 CSVDRYTEAFF TGCAGCGTTGATAGGTACACTGAAGCTTTCTTT